This T cell receptor (beta chain) comes out of a study of identical twins. Study results and caveats: Excess sharing between twins was weaker in beta out-of-frame sequences. Models predicted less out-of-frame TCR alpha sharing in monozygotic twins than was found.

In this sample, this clonotype turned up a few times. Its antigen is unknown. The V end was cut by 5 bases, the J end by 10 bases, with 16 bases between. This CDR3 has 14 amino acids. CDR1 is SGHRS, CDR2 YFSETQ, per germline. MiXCR was run by TCRdb on the 5' RACE reads, yielding one entry per CDR3 protein. This table holds about 530,000 distinct CDR3 sequences, 20% to 25% found once. The same data also contributed to another study, on yellow fever vaccine responses in identical twins.

The sample consisted of CD4+ T cells sorted from blood. This chain connects TRBV5-1 to TRBJ1-6, with D tentatively TRBD1 (6 bases). This clonotype was sampled from a woman between 18 and 30 years old in good health. The CDR3: CASRERDTQSPLHF. The CDR3 nucleotides are TGCGCCAGCAGAGAACGGGACACCCAATCACCCCTCCACTTT. Full variable domain (missing parts from reference TRBV5-1 and TRBJ1-6): KAGVTQTPRYLIKTRGQQVTLSCSPISGHRSVSWYQQTPGQGLQFLFEYFSETQRNKGNFPGRFSGRQFSNSRSEMNVSTLELGDSALYLCASRERDTQSPLHFGNGTRLTVT.